This T cell receptor beta chain comes out of a study of shared clonotypes between healthy human individuals. Whole-study context: Donor ages ranged 18 to 49 years: a couple of women, a few men.

Of note for this clone: What it recognizes is unknown.

CD8 memory comprised CD45RO+ plus CCR7-negative CD45RA+ TemRA cells. The repertoire was sequenced with immunoSEQ multiplex PCR; TCRdb's copy has only in-frame clones and lacks some. The sample carries a few hundred thousand clones, 90% to 97% recorded once. Overall study results and limits: A generally larger estimated richness was seen in naive subsets than in memory subsets.

V lost 2 bases, J lost 1 base, and 6 bases stayed unmatched. Germline V gene data show CDR1 as ENHRY and CDR2 as SYGVKD. The CDR3 has 16 amino acids. V usage is TRBV10-3 and J usage is TRBJ2-3; TRBD2 agrees at 7 bases. Material for sequencing was memory CD8+ T cells sorted from blood. The subset is: CD45RO+ cells pooled with CCR7-negative TemRA cells. The sequence was collected from a man in his thirties or forties in good health. CDR3 nucleotide sequence: TGTGCCATCAGTGAGGGGGAGGGTATGGGCACAGATACGCAGTATTTT. It translates to CAISEGEGMGTDTQYF.